The 18 T cell receptor beta chains in this list originate from one sample, sequenced in a study of T cells expressing NK-cell markers. TCRdb reprocessed the 5' RACE reads; each CDR3 protein has one entry and no DNA is given. The table lists about 150,000 distinct CDR3 sequences. The sequenced sample was blood T cells: a sorted CD56 or NKG2C T cell subset, CD4+ or CD8+ T cells, or bulk PBMC T cells (not recorded which). All receptors derive from a woman aged 45-60 years in good health.

The chain links TRBV27 to TRBJ1-5; the TRBD1 assignment by TCRdb is unverifiable without DNA. The CDR3 extends over 15 amino acids. From germline, CDR1 is MNHEY and CDR2 SMNVEV (reference sequence). CDR3 region: CASSPRGAPNQPQHF.

The J gene is TRBJ2-7, the V gene TRBV6-5; without DNA, the TCRdb call of TRBD1 cannot be checked. Per the germline V gene, CDR1 is MNHEY and CDR2 is SVGAGI. This CDR3 contains 13 residues. CDR3: CAGRQGPNSEQYF.

The chain employs TRBV5-1 and TRBJ2-3; TCRdb outputs TRBD2, but without DNA this stays unchecked. Germline V gene sequence: CDR1 SGHRS, CDR2 YFSETQ. The CDR3 spans 16 residues. The CDR3 sequence is CASTQGTGGPTDTQYF.

The rearrangement joins TRBV5-1 to TRBJ2-7. Germline values: CDR1 SGHRS, CDR2 YFSETQ. The CDR3 totals 14 residues. CDR3 amino acids: CASSLRELNYEQYF.

The V call is TRBV7-2, the J call TRBJ2-3; TCRdb's D call, TRBD2, is unchecked because there is no DNA. The length of the CDR3 is 16 residues. Germline CDR1 reads SGHTA; CDR2 reads FQGNSA. CDR3 sequence reads: CASSSWREGHTDTQYF.

The gene calls are TRBV10-3 and TRBJ2-6; as DNA is missing, the TRBD2 call by TCRdb cannot be tested. Germline CDR1 is ENHRY and CDR2 is SYGVKD. CDR3 length: 18 amino acids. The CDR3 region is CAISESETAAIGANVLTF.

The gene calls are TRBV4-1 and TRBJ2-2. The CDR3 contains 14 residues. Germline CDR1 MGHRA, CDR2 YSYEKL. CDR3 in amino acids: CASSQEGERGELFF.

The rearrangement joins TRBV5-1 to TRBJ2-2; TCRdb's D call, TRBD2, is unchecked because there is no DNA. CDR3 length: 15 amino acids. Germline V CDR1 and CDR2: SGHRS, YFSETQ. CDR3 protein: CASRMGTDNTGELFF.

J is TRBJ2-1 and V is TRBV27; the TRBD2 assignment by TCRdb is unverifiable without DNA. Germline CDR1 MNHEY, CDR2 SMNVEV (reference sequence). This CDR3 is built from 14 residues. This chain's CDR3 is CASSLWGEGDEQFF.

The chain combines TRBV7-9 with TRBJ2-1; TCRdb proposes TRBD1, but this gene call is untestable without DNA. From germline, CDR1 is SEHNR and CDR2 FQNEAQ (reference sequence). This CDR3 comprises 13 residues. CDR3 region: CASSTGTYNEQFF. Variable domain in full (rest from reference TRBV7-9 and TRBJ2-1): DTGVSQNPRHKITKRGQNVTFRCDPISEHNRLYWYRQTLGQGPEFLTYFQNEAQLEKSRLLSDRFSAERPKGSFSTLEIQRTEQGDSAMYLCASSTGTYNEQFFGPGTRLTVL.

This rearrangement joins TRBV5-1 to TRBJ2-3. The germline CDR1 and CDR2 sequences are SGHRS and YFSETQ. The CDR3 contains 14 residues. The CDR3 loop is CASRVEGFTDTQYF.

The chain employs TRBV3-1 and TRBJ1-3; TCRdb reports TRBD1, a call that lacks DNA to check it against. This CDR3 comprises 13 residues. CDR1 and CDR2 (germline): LGHDT, YNNKEL (reference sequence). The CDR3 protein is CASSQGAGNTIYF.

The chain links TRBV6-2 or TRBV6-3 to TRBJ1-1. Looked up from germline, CDR1 is MNHEY and CDR2 is SVGEGT. The CDR3 runs to 13 residues. This chain's CDR3 is CASSYTLNTEAFF.

V and J are TRBV20-1 and TRBJ2-5. This CDR3 is built from 14 residues. Germline lookup yields CDR1 DFQATT and CDR2 SNEGSKA (reference sequence). The CDR3: CSARTHEYQETQYF.

The V and J genes are TRBV24-1 and TRBJ2-2. This CDR3 comprises 11 residues. CDR1 KGHDR and CDR2 SFDVKD come from the germline V gene. The CDR3 is CATSLGGELFF.

This chain links TRBV7-9 with TRBJ2-2; the TCRdb D gene call, TRBD1, has no DNA to confirm it. CDR1 and CDR2 (germline): SEHNR, FQNEAQ (reference sequence). The CDR3 is 17 residues long. CDR3 residues: CASSLRPPTVGTGELFF.

V is TRBV9 and J is TRBJ1-1; TCRdb outputs TRBD1, but without DNA this stays unchecked. In germline, CDR1 is SGDLS, CDR2 YYNGEE. This CDR3 spans 15 amino acids. CDR3 in amino acids: CASSVEQGRGTEAFF.

The J gene is TRBJ2-7, the V gene TRBV7-2. The CDR3 has 14 amino acids. Germline V CDR1 and CDR2: SGHTA, FQGNSA. CDR3 protein: CASSSDSADYEQYF.